This T cell receptor beta chain emerged from a study of blood T cell repertoires in COVID-19 (dated by TCRdb to 2020 to 2021). Turning to the overall study: The collaborator samples originated in the United States, Italy and Spain and spanned the acute and convalescent phases of COVID-19. The prospective study material was composed of cDNA or gDNA derived from T cells, B-cell-depleted T cells, or PBMCs. Where HLA class I and class II types were available, the types were taken from metadata supplied by the sample provider, not from assay-based typing. Nearly every sample came with metadata listing a de-identified subject ID, COVID-19 status, age in years and sex. Deeply sampled blood TCRbeta repertoires from subjects exposed to, actively infected with, or recovered from COVID-19 were included in the dataset. The samples were drawn from the first 160 participants of the ongoing ImmuneRACE study and from about 1,200 subjects provided by 6 global collaborators. The repertoires were made available in a free public database intended to serve as a resource for research on the immune response to SARS-CoV-2. General findings and caveats noted by the study authors: The quantity of clinical and demographic metadata differed by source and by participant and was supplied without curation.

Concerning this clone itself: Its antigen is still unknown. The sample holds no much larger clone one base away, and base qualities are not on file.

One collaborating source in Seattle enrolled patients during active infection and followed them longitudinally through the course of disease. The collaborating institutions used their own protocols to collect whole blood in K2EDTA tubes. Collaborator samples were shipped for TCRbeta analysis as frozen whole blood, isolated PBMCs, or DNA extracted from either sample type. TCRbeta CDR3 regions were amplified from genomic DNA by means of the immunoSEQ Assay, a bias-controlled multiplex PCR. The study's own analysis went as follows. The number of nucleated cells in each sample was estimated by amplification of reference gene primers within the assay. Sequence reads were collapsed and filtered to measure the absolute abundance of every unique TCRbeta CDR3 rearrangement. For each sample, productive Simpson clonality was calculated as the square root of Simpson's diversity index across productive rearrangements. As stored in TCRdb, this immuneACCESS dataset retains in-frame rearrangements with V and J assigned. A fraction of the clones does not appear; measured against another copy, unresolved V genes explain less than half of the discrepancy, and the remainder lacks a known reason. V, J and clone size are taken as reported in that table, and D and trimming were inferred from the DNA itself. This sample holds roughly 160,000 clones; around 90% were observed only once. The ten biggest clones cover approximately 0.62% of the sample.

V is trimmed back by 4 bases and J by 2 bases, and the junction contains 14 bases that no gene match accounts for. The CDR3, from cysteine to phenylalanine, totals 20 residues. The DNA shown is the 60-base CDR3, in frame from base 1. CDR1 SGHDN and CDR2 FVKESK were looked up in the germline V gene. The receptor comes from a man aged 55 to 69 with COVID-19, enrolled during active disease. Rearrangement joined TRBV14 to TRBJ2-5; 15 bases in between match TRBD2. Sequencing used peripheral blood. The encoded CDR3 is CASSLAKGLAGGRVQETQYF. The sequence in DNA is TGTGCCAGCAGCCTCGCCAAGGGACTAGCGGGAGGCCGAGTGCAAGAGACCCAGTACTTC.